The source of this T cell receptor (beta chain) is a study of shared clonotypes between healthy human individuals. The table lists this clone with a count of one. This table comes from immunoSEQ multiplex PCR, and its TCRdb copy is limited to in-frame clones, with some not included. The sample lists a few million clones; 85% to 95% were seen once. Sequenced input: naive CD4+ T cells from PBMCs. As for subset: CD45RA+ positively selected. The TCR was taken from a man between 18 and 29 years old in good health. Some clones in this sample may be carry-over from other donors' samples.

CDR3 region: CAWSEWTAGDTQYF. CDR3 DNA sequence: TGTGCCTGGAGCGAGTGGACAGCTGGCGATACGCAGTATTTT. The chain is built from TRBV30 and TRBJ2-3; D is possibly TRBD1 (6 bases). CDR3 length equals 14 residues. V was shortened by 3 bases and J by 6 bases, with 16 bases between the two germline ends. CDR1 and CDR2 (germline): GTSNPN, SVGIG (reference sequence).